The 30 T cell receptor beta chains in this list originate from one sample, sequenced in a study of CD8+ T cells in alopecia areata. Noted treatment: oral pan-JAK inhibitor, 5-10 mg twice daily. Sequencing relied on a cDNA template that was reverse transcribed from extracted RNA. Only in-frame clones appear in the TCRdb table, and some are missing; sequencing was by immunoSEQ multiplex PCR. The repertoire holds 50,000 to 65,000 clones, with just over 45% as singletons. The sample was CD8+ T cells sorted from blood, taken around week 37, from a patient treated with tofacitinib. The receptors here all came from a human donor with alopecia areata.

The V gene is TRBV4-1, the J gene TRBJ2-5; no reliable D call. Trimming pared 0 bases from V and 7 bases from J, leaving 6 bases between. This CDR3 spans 12 amino acids. Germline loops: CDR1 MGHRA, CDR2 YSYEKL. CDR3 nucleotides: TGCGCCAGCAGCCAAGATTATGGGACCCAGTACTTC. It encodes CASSQDYGTQYF.

This clone came up a few times. The chain employs TRBV30 and TRBJ2-7; no clear D. Trimming cost V 4 bases and J 5 bases, with 12 bases left between them. From germline, CDR1 is GTSNPN and CDR2 SVGIG (reference sequence). The length of the CDR3 is 12 residues. In DNA form, the CDR3 reads TGTGCCTGGATCAAAGGTCTTCACGAGCAGTACTTC. Amino acid sequence: CAWIKGLHEQYF.

The chain uses TRBV28 and TRBJ1-2, with TRBD1 matching 8 bases. V was pared by 6 bases and J by 2 bases, with 8 bases of the junction left unmatched. The germline gives CDR1 MDHEN, CDR2 SYDVKM. The CDR3 is made up of 15 amino acids. CDR3 residues: CASRVPGGGNYGYTF. The CDR3 DNA reads as TGTGCCAGCAGAGTCCCAGGGGGCGGCAACTATGGCTACACCTTC.

The chain links TRBV4-1 to TRBJ2-7; TRBD2 matches 11 bases. With V trimmed by 1 base and J by 3 bases, 2 bases remained unmatched. The CDR3 runs to 15 residues. Germline V gene sequence: CDR1 MGHRA, CDR2 YSYEKL. The CDR3 DNA follows: TGCGCCAGCAGCCAAGCCGGGACTAGCGGCTACGAGCAGTACTTC. Its translation: CASSQAGTSGYEQYF.

This clone showed up many times. The J gene is TRBJ2-7, the V gene TRBV28; 7 bases agree with TRBD1. CDR1 is MDHEN, CDR2 SYDVKM, per germline. There are 15 residues in the CDR3. V was pared by 2 bases and J by 5 bases, with 9 bases of the junction left unmatched. The CDR3 nucleotides read TGTGCCAGCAGTTTACCGGGGACAGTAGACCACGAGCAGTACTTC. Residues: CASSLPGTVDHEQYF. Using reference TRBV28 and TRBJ2-7 for the parts outside the CDR3, the full variable domain is DVKVTQSSRYLVKRTGEKVFLECVQDMDHENMFWYRQDPGLGLRLIYFSYDVKMKEKGDIPEGYSVSREKKERFSLILESASTNQTSMYLCASSLPGTVDHEQYFGPGTRLTVT.

The J gene is TRBJ2-3, the V gene TRBV9; TRBD1 agrees at 7 bases. Germline lookup yields CDR1 SGDLS and CDR2 YYNGEE. The length of the CDR3 is 14 residues. The ends lost 3 bases at V and 11 bases at J; junction bases unmatched: 12. The CDR3: CASSGYRDRSRQYF. CDR3 sequence (DNA): TGTGCCAGCAGCGGCTACCGGGACAGAAGTAGGCAGTATTTT.

V usage is TRBV29-1 and J usage is TRBJ2-2; maybe TRBD1 (6 bases). Trimming left V 6 bases short and J 7 bases short, with 15 bases between. The CDR3 extends over 13 amino acids. Germline CDR1 and CDR2: SQVTM and ANQGSEA. CDR3 residues: CSVSAGAGGELFF. CDR3 DNA: TGCAGCGTGAGCGCAGGGGCTGGCGGGGAGCTGTTTTTT.

This chain joins TRBV4-1 and TRBJ2-7, with D possibly TRBD2 on 6 matching bases. This CDR3 is 12 amino acids long. V was clipped by 1 base and J by 7 bases, with 8 bases between them. The V gene's germline CDR1 is MGHRA and CDR2 YSYEKL. In nucleotides, the CDR3 is TGCGCCAGCAGCCAAGTGGGGGGTGAGCAGTACTTC. This gives the protein CASSQVGGEQYF.

The chain combines TRBV29-1 with TRBJ2-3; D unresolved. Trimming stripped 8 bases from V and 2 bases from J, with 20 bases between. CDR1 is SQVTM and CDR2 is ANQGSEA in the germline V gene. The CDR3 is 15 amino acids. The CDR3 DNA is TGCAGCCTCATAGGCTCCCCCGTTCTCACAGATACGCAGTATTTT. Encoded protein: CSLIGSPVLTDTQYF.

This clone occurred once. This sequence joins TRBV7-2 and TRBJ2-7; D is possibly TRBD2 (6 bases). The CDR3 covers 14 residues. Germline assignment: CDR1 SGHTA and CDR2 FQGNSA. V dropped 7 bases and J dropped 3 bases, with 16 bases sitting between them. CDR3 sequence reads: CASTPRDGGYEQYF. The CDR3 DNA sequence: TGTGCCAGCACCCCTCGGGACGGGGGCTACGAGCAGTACTTC. The variable domain in full, with the rest retrieved from reference TRBV7-2 and TRBJ2-7, is GAGVSQSPSNKVTEKGKDVELRCDPISGHTALYWYRQSLGQGLEFLIYFQGNSAPDKSGLPSDRFSAERTGGSVSTLTIQRTQQEDSAVYLCASTPRDGGYEQYFGPGTRLTVT.

The rearrangement links TRBV29-1 to TRBJ2-5; perhaps TRBD1 as D (5 bases). Germline assignment: CDR1 SQVTM and CDR2 ANQGSEA. Trimming stripped 5 bases from V and 4 bases from J, with 17 bases between. The CDR3 is made up of 14 amino acids. The CDR3 reads CSVRATRTRETQYF. The CDR3 DNA reads TGCAGCGTTCGGGCCACTCGGACACGAGAGACCCAGTACTTC.

Remarks on this clone: Other DNA variants within this sample encode the same CDR3. The chain has TRBV27 and TRBJ1-5; D unclear. CDR3 length equals 13 residues. V was trimmed by 0 bases and J by 4 bases, leaving 4 bases between them. Germline CDR1 and CDR2: MNHEY and SMNVEV (reference sequence). CDR3 amino acids: CASSLSGNQPQHF. CDR3 bases: TGTGCCAGCAGTTTATCAGGGAATCAGCCCCAGCATTTT.

This rearrangement joins TRBV29-1 to TRBJ2-5; TRBD2 matches 10 bases. Germline CDR1 is SQVTM and CDR2 is ANQGSEA. This CDR3 contains 13 residues. Germline trimming cut 6 bases from V and 5 bases from J; bases unmatched to any gene: 6. This CDR3 is CSVGTSAAETQYF. The CDR3 region has the DNA TGCAGCGTCGGGACTAGCGCGGCGGAGACCCAGTACTTC. Full variable domain (rest looked up from reference TRBV29-1 and TRBJ2-5): SAVISQKPSRDICQRGTSLTIQCQVDSQVTMMFWYRQQPGQSLTLIATANQGSEATYESGFVIDKFPISRPNLTFSTLTVSNMSPEDSSIYLCSVGTSAAETQYFGPGTRLLVL.

V is TRBV9 and J is TRBJ2-3; 7 nucleotides match TRBD1. The CDR3 has 14 amino acids. V was clipped by 0 bases and J by 4 bases; unmatched bases: 2. Looked up from germline, CDR1 is SGDLS and CDR2 is YYNGEE. CDR3 region: CASSVVGTADTQYF. The DNA for the CDR3 is TGTGCCAGCAGCGTAGTTGGGACAGCAGATACGCAGTATTTT.

The DNA of the CDR3 is TGTGCCAGCACCCCCGGGTTTGGAAACACCATATATTTT. Its translation: CASTPGFGNTIYF. This chain uses TRBV6-5 with TRBJ1-3, with D unclear. Germline V gene sequence: CDR1 MNHEY, CDR2 SVGAGI. With 7 bases removed from V and 3 bases from J, the gap between germline ends came to 10 bases. This CDR3 is 13 amino acids long.

Of note for this clone: At the DNA level, this CDR3 is encoded by other sequences in the same sample as well. V usage is TRBV11-2 and J usage is TRBJ2-7, with D unclear. CDR1 and CDR2 from the germline V gene are SGHAT and FQNNGV. The V and J ends lost 5 bases and 0 bases respectively, with 5 bases between them. The CDR3 has 12 residues. DNA for the CDR3: TGTGCCAGCAGCCCCACCTCCTACGAGCAGTACTTC. It encodes CASSPTSYEQYF.

This clone was observed a few times. J is TRBJ2-7 and V is TRBV5-1, with D possibly being TRBD1 or TRBD2 (5 bases each). Germline V lookup: CDR1 SGHRS, CDR2 YFSETQ. V lost 3 bases, J lost 2 bases, and 9 bases lay in between. This CDR3 has 13 amino acids. CDR3 nucleotides: TGCGCCAGCAGCTGGGACGGGGCCTACGAGCAGTACTTC. This translates into CASSWDGAYEQYF.

The rearrangement joins TRBV11-2 to TRBJ2-2; D gene ambiguous. Trimming cost V 2 bases and J 6 bases, with 1 base left between them. Germline V CDR1 and CDR2: SGHAT, FQNNGV. This CDR3 has 11 residues. As DNA, the CDR3 is TGTGCCAGCAGCTTATCCGGGGAGCTGTTTTTT. Protein: CASSLSGELFF.

The chain combines TRBV29-1 with TRBJ1-5; TRBD1 matches 8 bases. This CDR3 comprises 16 residues. V lost 7 bases to trimming and J lost 6 bases; unmatched junction nucleotides: 17. Germline-derived CDR1 and CDR2 are SQVTM and ANQGSEA. CDR3 nucleotide sequence: TGCAGCGGATTTCAGGGACAGGCTCGGAGGGGTCAGCCCCAGCATTTT. It is translated as CSGFQGQARRGQPQHF.

This clone was counted a few times. CDR3 in DNA: TGCAGCGTTGATTTGGGTCTAAGCTCCTACAATGAGCAGTTCTTC. This translates into CSVDLGLSSYNEQFF. J is TRBJ2-1 and V is TRBV29-1; D gene uncertain. The CDR3 length is 15 residues. Germline assignment: CDR1 SQVTM and CDR2 ANQGSEA. V was cut by 3 bases and J by 0 bases, with 12 bases left in between.

The chain joins TRBV27 to TRBJ2-7, with D maybe TRBD1 (5 bases). Germline CDR1 and CDR2: MNHEY and SMNVEV (reference sequence). This CDR3 is built from 12 residues. V lost 5 bases, J lost 7 bases, and 12 bases lay in between. The CDR3 is CASSGALGEQYF. CDR3 coding DNA: TGTGCCAGCAGTGGGGCGTTGGGTGAGCAGTACTTC.

This chain uses TRBV29-1 with TRBJ2-2; 8 positions agree with TRBD2. Trimming at V came to 7 bases and at J to 0 bases, leaving 19 bases not matched to a gene. The CDR3 extends over 19 amino acids. Germline CDR1 reads SQVTM; CDR2 reads ANQGSEA. CDR3 loop: CSAEGLAGGGGANTGELFF. The CDR3 bases are TGCAGCGCCGAGGGCCTAGCGGGCGGAGGAGGGGCGAACACCGGGGAGCTGTTTTTT.

This clone was found once. CDR3 DNA sequence: TGTGCCAGCAGTCCCGACAGGAGGGATGGCTACACCTTC. Translation: CASSPDRRDGYTF. J is TRBJ1-2 and V is TRBV2; tentatively, D is TRBD1 (6 bases). Germline V gene data show CDR1 as SNHLY and CDR2 as FYNNEI. V shed 5 bases and J shed 6 bases, with 13 bases lying between them. This CDR3 contains 13 residues.

J is TRBJ2-7 and V is TRBV5-1; D is ambiguous. V lost 1 base to trimming and J lost 7 bases, with 15 bases between them. Germline V lookup: CDR1 SGHRS, CDR2 YFSETQ. CDR3 length: 14 residues. The CDR3 coding sequence is TGCGCCAGCAGCTTGCACCCGGGCCAAGGGGAGCAGTACTTC. Translating gives CASSLHPGQGEQYF.

The V and J genes are TRBV2 and TRBJ2-1; D is ambiguous. Per germline, CDR1 SNHLY and CDR2 FYNNEI. The CDR3 loop spans 15 amino acids. V lost 3 bases and J lost 0, with 9 bases in between. This CDR3 reads CASSDPFDSYNEQFF. The CDR3 DNA reads TGTGCCAGCAGTGACCCCTTTGACTCCTACAATGAGCAGTTCTTC.

V gene TRBV7-9 combines with J gene TRBJ1-2; no firm D call. The germline gives CDR1 SEHNR, CDR2 FQNEAQ (reference sequence). V lost 1 base and J lost 4, with 7 bases in between. CDR3 size: 13 residues. The CDR3 sequence is CASSLGLPYGYTF. The DNA for the CDR3 is TGTGCCAGCAGCTTAGGACTCCCCTATGGCTACACCTTC.

By frequency in the sample, this clone is medium-sized. The J gene is TRBJ2-2, the V gene TRBV28; TRBD2 aligns across 9 bases. This CDR3 spans 15 amino acids. CDR1 MDHEN and CDR2 SYDVKM come from the germline V gene. After removal of 6 bases from V and 4 bases from J, the junction contained 6 bases not matched to a gene. CDR3 sequence reads: CASRYSGSGTGELFF. The CDR3 nucleotides are TGTGCCAGCAGATATAGCGGGAGTGGCACCGGGGAGCTGTTTTTT.

Here the CDR3 reads CAWSVGAGYDEAFF. The DNA for the CDR3 is TGTGCCTGGAGTGTAGGGGCAGGGTACGATGAAGCTTTCTTT. The V gene is TRBV30, the J gene TRBJ1-1, with a weak D call TRBD1 (5 bases). CDR1 and CDR2 (germline): GTSNPN, SVGIG (reference sequence). The germline V and J ends were trimmed by 0 bases and 7 bases, with 15 bases remaining between them. This CDR3 contains 14 residues.

This clone was seen just once. The V gene is TRBV29-1, the J gene TRBJ1-1; D not certain. Germline values: CDR1 SQVTM, CDR2 ANQGSEA. CDR3 length: 13 amino acids. V dropped 7 bases and J dropped 6 bases, with 18 bases sitting between them. The CDR3 DNA is TGCAGCGCCCCGAAAACCTCAAGCGCTGAAGCTTTCTTT. It encodes CSAPKTSSAEAFF.

V gene TRBV11-2 combines with J gene TRBJ2-5; weak D call: TRBD2 (5 bases). CDR1 is SGHAT and CDR2 is FQNNGV in the germline V gene. The CDR3 has 14 residues. V lost 7 bases and J lost 2, with 14 bases in between. In nucleotides, the CDR3 is TGTGCCAGCACCCCCGCTAGCCGGCAAGAGACCCAGTACTTC. Its protein is CASTPASRQETQYF.